Following are 30 T cell receptor beta chains from one sample sequenced in a study of STAT5B mutations in CD4+ large granular lymphocyte leukemia. Produced via immunoSEQ multiplex PCR; TCRdb's table is partial and in-frame only. The sample lists approximately 20,000 clones, approximately 88% seen once, with less than 15% in the top ten. The specimen sequenced was CD4+ T cells from blood buffy coats. All receptors derive from a human donor in good health.

This chain's CDR3 is CASGLEEGSPLHF. The CDR3 coding sequence is TGTGCTAGTGGTTTGGAAGAAGGATCACCCCTCCACTTT. V usage is TRBV12-5 and J usage is TRBJ1-6, with D unresolved. V was clipped by 1 base and J by 10 bases, with 8 bases between them. The germline CDR1 and CDR2 sequences are LGHNT and FRNRAP. The CDR3 runs 13 residues.

J is TRBJ2-7 and V is TRBV11-1; 10 bases align to TRBD1. Germline V lookup: CDR1 SGHAT, CDR2 FQDESV (reference sequence). The length of the CDR3 is 15 residues. V was clipped by 4 bases and J by 5 bases; unmatched bases: 8. CDR3 in DNA: TGTGCCAGCAGCTACGACCGGGACAGGGGAAACGAGCAGTACTTC. The encoded protein is CASSYDRDRGNEQYF.

V is TRBV7-9 and J is TRBJ2-5; tentatively, D is TRBD2 (5 bases). V gave up 3 bases and J gave up 0 bases, with 11 bases separating them. The CDR3 runs 15 residues. CDR1 and CDR2 (germline): SEHNR, FQNEAQ (reference sequence). The CDR3 is CASSLTLADQETQYF. The CDR3 DNA follows: TGTGCCAGCAGCTTGACTCTAGCAGACCAAGAGACCCAGTACTTC.

The genes are TRBV30 and TRBJ2-7; a possible D gene is TRBD1 (6 bases). The CDR3 is 14 residues long. V lost 3 bases and J 2 bases, leaving 14 bases between the germline ends. Germline V gene sequence: CDR1 GTSNPN, CDR2 SVGIG (reference sequence). DNA for the CDR3: TGTGCCTGGAGGATACAGGGTGCTCCCTACGAGCAGTACTTC. Its protein product is CAWRIQGAPYEQYF.

The rearrangement joins TRBV6-5 to TRBJ2-1; possibly TRBD1 for D (5 bases). Trimming shortened V by 1 base and J by 5 bases, and 12 bases separated the two germline ends. The germline V gene encodes CDR1 MNHEY and CDR2 SVGAGI. This CDR3 contains 15 residues. The CDR3 coding sequence is TGTGCCAGCAGTTACTTCCCCAAAGGGGACAATGAGCAGTTCTTC. Encoded protein: CASSYFPKGDNEQFF.

This chain links TRBV7-9 with TRBJ2-3; TRBD1 matches at 8 bases. J gave up 4 bases and V 4 bases, and 10 bases lay outside the gene matches. The CDR3 spans 16 residues. The germline V gene has CDR1 SEHNR and CDR2 FQNEAQ (reference sequence). CDR3 DNA: TGTGCCAGCAGCTCCGGACAGGGCCCATTAGCAGATACGCAGTATTTT. It specifies CASSSGQGPLADTQYF.

V usage is TRBV6-5 and J usage is TRBJ2-3, with D possibly TRBD2 on 6 matching bases. In germline, CDR1 is MNHEY, CDR2 SVGAGI. This CDR3 has 15 amino acids. V lost 1 base, J lost 4 bases, and 12 bases lay in between. The chain's CDR3 is CASSYFSRDSDTQYF. CDR3 bases: TGTGCCAGCAGTTACTTTTCACGGGACTCAGATACGCAGTATTTT.

This clone showed up just once. This chain joins TRBV6-5 and TRBJ2-7, with TRBD1 matching over 8 bases. CDR1 MNHEY and CDR2 SVGAGI come from the germline V gene. After removal of 9 bases from V and 1 base from J, the junction contained 5 bases not matched to a gene. The CDR3 covers 13 residues. The CDR3 spells CARIRDRSYEQYF. DNA of the CDR3: TGTGCCAGAATCCGGGACAGGTCCTACGAGCAGTACTTC.

The chain combines TRBV25-1 with TRBJ2-2; D remains unclear. Looked up from germline, CDR1 is MGHDK and CDR2 is SYGVNS. This CDR3 spans 15 amino acids. V was trimmed by 5 bases and J by 2 bases, leaving 12 bases between them. CDR3 in DNA: TGTGCCAGCAGTCCTCCCCGGAGTAACACCGGGGAGCTGTTTTTT. It yields the protein CASSPPRSNTGELFF.

The chain links TRBV7-2 to TRBJ2-7; 10 bases are a match to TRBD2. Germline values: CDR1 SGHTA, CDR2 FQGNSA. V trimming: 5 bases; J trimming: 6 bases; junction bases outside the gene matches: 7. This CDR3 comprises 14 residues. CDR3 DNA: TGTGCCAGCAGCGTACTAGCGGGGAACTCCGAGCAGTACTTC. Protein sequence: CASSVLAGNSEQYF.

The CDR3 is CASSIPGAGGYTF. CDR3 coding DNA: TGTGCCAGTAGTATCCCAGGGGCGGGTGGCTACACCTTC. The chain links TRBV19 to TRBJ1-2; D may be TRBD1 (6 bases). Trimming removed 3 bases at V and 7 bases at J, with 12 bases between. CDR3 length: 13 amino acids. The germline V gene encodes CDR1 LNHDA and CDR2 SQIVND (reference sequence).

This sequence joins TRBV30 and TRBJ1-5, with D maybe TRBD1 (6 bases). V was trimmed by 2 bases and J by 3 bases, leaving 14 bases between them. From germline, CDR1 is GTSNPN and CDR2 SVGIG (reference sequence). The CDR3 is made up of 15 amino acids. The DNA for the CDR3 is TGTGCCTGGAGTTCCCGTGGGACATACAATCAGCCCCAGCATTTT. It is translated as CAWSSRGTYNQPQHF.

This chain joins TRBV25-1 and TRBJ2-1; no firm D call. V was shortened by 2 bases and J by 6 bases, with 8 bases between the two germline ends. CDR1 is MGHDK and CDR2 is SYGVNS in the germline V gene. The CDR3 covers 13 residues. The CDR3 DNA reads TGTGCCAGCAGTGAAGGGCCTAGCAATGAGCAGTTCTTC. This gives the protein CASSEGPSNEQFF.

This rearrangement joins TRBV19 to TRBJ1-2; tentatively, D is TRBD1 (6 bases). The CDR3 runs to 14 residues. The V end was cut by 5 bases, the J end by 1 base, with 11 bases between. Germline loops: CDR1 LNHDA, CDR2 SQIVND (reference sequence). The CDR3 coding sequence is TGTGCCAGTAGTGTTGGGGGCATTAACTATGGCTACACCTTC. This encodes CASSVGGINYGYTF.

The gene calls are TRBV10-1 and TRBJ2-7; 10 bases fit TRBD2. This CDR3 comprises 14 residues. J gave up 3 bases and V 4 bases, and 3 bases lay outside the gene matches. Germline V gene data show CDR1 as WNHNN and CDR2 as SYGVQD (reference sequence). CDR3 nucleotide sequence: TGCGCCAGCAGTGCTACTAGCGGGAACTACGAGCAGTACTTC. It encodes CASSATSGNYEQYF.

The chain has TRBV1 and TRBJ2-7. TRBV1 is classified as a pseudogene. The CDR3 length is 17 residues. The chain's CDR3 is CTSSQVFSGTASYEQYF. The DNA of the CDR3 is TGCACCAGCAGCCAAGTCTTCTCCGGGACGGCCTCCTACGAGCAGTACTTC.

This chain connects TRBV18 to TRBJ2-7; D perhaps matches TRBD1 (5 bases). The germline CDR1 and CDR2 sequences are KGHSH and LQKENI. Trimming took 5 bases from V and 4 from J, leaving 9 bases between them. The CDR3 totals 12 residues. CDR3 amino acids: CASSSKGYEQYF. The CDR3 nucleotides read TGTGCCAGCTCATCCAAGGGGTACGAGCAGTACTTC.

The gene calls are TRBV19 and TRBJ1-5, with D uncertain. This CDR3 spans 13 amino acids. Germline CDR1 LNHDA, CDR2 SQIVND (reference sequence). Trimming pared 2 bases from V and 6 bases from J, leaving 8 bases between. In DNA form, the CDR3 reads TGTGCCAGTAGTATAAAAGGGCCTCAGCCCCAGCATTTT. Translation gives CASSIKGPQPQHF.

The chain carries TRBV7-9 and TRBJ1-1; tentative D call: TRBD1 (5 bases). The CDR3 runs to 14 residues. CDR1 is SEHNR and CDR2 is FQNEAQ in the germline V gene (reference sequence). The V end lost 6 bases, the J end lost 1 base, and 12 bases lay between the germline ends. CDR3 residues: CASRIGAGNTEAFF. The CDR3 DNA follows: TGTGCCAGCAGAATAGGGGCGGGGAACACTGAAGCTTTCTTT.

The V and J genes are TRBV7-6 and TRBJ1-1; D possibly corresponds to TRBD1 (5 bases). The CDR3 covers 13 residues. Looked up from germline, CDR1 is SGHVS and CDR2 is FNYEAQ. V was shortened by 4 bases and J by 4 bases, with 10 bases between the two germline ends. This chain's CDR3 is CASSYQGTTEAFF. In DNA form, the CDR3 reads TGTGCCAGCAGCTATCAAGGGACCACTGAAGCTTTCTTT.

There are a few counts of this clone. This chain joins TRBV4-1 and TRBJ2-7; D not certain. CDR1 and CDR2 from the germline V gene are MGHRA and YSYEKL. The CDR3 loop spans 12 amino acids. Trimming cost V 4 bases and J 2 bases, with 6 bases left between them. CDR3 region: CASSPGTYEQYF. The CDR3 DNA reads as TGCGCCAGCAGCCCTGGAACCTACGAGCAGTACTTC.

The DNA of the CDR3 is TGTGCCAGCAGCTTACCAACGGGGCTATACAATCAGCCCCAGCATTTT. It translates to CASSLPTGLYNQPQHF. V usage is TRBV7-8 and J usage is TRBJ1-5, with a possible D match to TRBD1 (5 bases). Germline V CDR1 and CDR2: SGHVS, FQNEAQ. Between the trimmed V and J ends, which lost 2 bases and 3 bases, there was a span of 14 bases. There are 16 residues in the CDR3.

CDR3 sequence (DNA): TGTGCCAGTAGTACCCCAGGGCGCAGGGGCACCGGGGAGCTGTTTTTT. Encoded protein: CASSTPGRRGTGELFF. The chain employs TRBV19 and TRBJ2-2; maybe TRBD1 (6 bases). Per germline, CDR1 LNHDA and CDR2 SQIVND (reference sequence). The CDR3 is made up of 16 amino acids. The ends were cut back, 4 bases at V and 4 bases at J, with 16 bases in the middle.

J is TRBJ2-2 and V is TRBV28; 7 bases are shared with TRBD2. Germline V lookup: CDR1 MDHEN, CDR2 SYDVKM. The CDR3 sequence is 16 residues long. With 5 bases clipped from V and 4 bases from J, the junction kept 10 bases outside the gene matches. CDR3: CASSILSGTSTGELFF. The CDR3 nucleotides are TGTGCCAGCAGTATCCTAAGCGGGACGTCCACCGGGGAGCTGTTTTTT. Supplemented by reference TRBV28 and TRBJ2-2, the full variable domain reads DVKVTQSSRYLVKRTGEKVFLECVQDMDHENMFWYRQDPGLGLRLIYFSYDVKMKEKGDIPEGYSVSREKKERFSLILESASTNQTSMYLCASSILSGTSTGELFFGEGSRLTVL.

The V gene is TRBV30, the J gene TRBJ2-7; no firm D call. Trimming took 3 bases from V and 5 from J, leaving 11 bases between them. This CDR3 is built from 12 residues. The germline gives CDR1 GTSNPN, CDR2 SVGIG (reference sequence). The CDR3 loop is CAWSKYRDEQYF. The CDR3 DNA follows: TGTGCCTGGAGCAAATATCGGGACGAGCAGTACTTC.

The CDR3 is CASSISSGSSEQYF. The CDR3 DNA sequence: TGTGCCAGTAGTATCAGTAGCGGGAGTTCTGAGCAGTACTTC. This sequence joins TRBV19 and TRBJ2-7; 9 nucleotides agree with TRBD2. Germline trimming cut 3 bases from V and 7 bases from J; bases unmatched to any gene: 7. The CDR3 spans 14 residues. CDR1 is LNHDA, CDR2 SQIVND, per germline (reference sequence).

This clone was seen only once. The chain recombines TRBV2 with TRBJ1-5; TRBD1 might be the D (5 bases). V was cut by 7 bases and J by 0 bases, with 10 bases left in between. The CDR3 covers 14 residues. CDR1 SNHLY and CDR2 FYNNEI come from the germline V gene. The CDR3 is CASNQGYSNQPQHF. The CDR3 DNA reads as TGTGCCAGCAATCAGGGATATAGCAATCAGCCCCAGCATTTT.

The chain is built from TRBV12-5 and TRBJ2-5; TRBD2 agrees at 13 bases. Trimming cost V 7 bases and J 6 bases; bases outside gene matches: 8. From germline, CDR1 is LGHNT and CDR2 FRNRAP. The CDR3 runs to 15 residues. CDR3 amino acids: CASADRLAGGQTQYF. The CDR3 DNA follows: TGTGCTAGTGCCGATAGACTAGCGGGAGGACAGACCCAGTACTTC.

The rearrangement uses TRBV27 and TRBJ1-2, with D perhaps TRBD1 (5 bases). Trimming removed 6 bases at V and 2 bases at J, with 16 bases between. Per germline, CDR1 MNHEY and CDR2 SMNVEV (reference sequence). This CDR3 is 15 amino acids long. CDR3 region: CASSPTGTVNYGYTF. In nucleotides, the CDR3 is TGTGCCAGCAGCCCGACCGGGACGGTCAACTATGGCTACACCTTC.

V gene TRBV15 combines with J gene TRBJ2-5; TRBD1 aligns across 7 bases. Trimming took 0 bases from V and 4 from J; bases not matched to a gene: 5. The V gene's germline CDR1 is LNHNV and CDR2 YYDKDF (reference sequence). CDR3 length equals 15 residues. In nucleotides, the CDR3 is TGTGCCACCAGCAGAGACCCTACAGGGGCAGAGACCCAGTACTTC. Protein: CATSRDPTGAETQYF.